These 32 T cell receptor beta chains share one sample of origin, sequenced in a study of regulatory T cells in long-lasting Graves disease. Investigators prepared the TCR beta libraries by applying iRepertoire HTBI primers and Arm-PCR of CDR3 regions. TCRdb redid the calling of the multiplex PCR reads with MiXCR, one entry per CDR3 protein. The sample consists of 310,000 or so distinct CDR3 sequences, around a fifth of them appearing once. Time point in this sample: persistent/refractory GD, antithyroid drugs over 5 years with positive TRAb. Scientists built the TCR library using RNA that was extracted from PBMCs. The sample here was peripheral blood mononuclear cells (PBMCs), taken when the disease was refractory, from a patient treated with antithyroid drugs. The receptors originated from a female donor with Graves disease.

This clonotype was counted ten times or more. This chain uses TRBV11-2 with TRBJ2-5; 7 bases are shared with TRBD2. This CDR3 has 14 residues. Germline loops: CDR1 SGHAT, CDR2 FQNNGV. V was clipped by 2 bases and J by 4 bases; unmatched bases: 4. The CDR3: CASSLNLAVETQYF. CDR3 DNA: TGTGCCAGCAGCTTAAACCTAGCGGTAGAGACCCAGTACTTC.

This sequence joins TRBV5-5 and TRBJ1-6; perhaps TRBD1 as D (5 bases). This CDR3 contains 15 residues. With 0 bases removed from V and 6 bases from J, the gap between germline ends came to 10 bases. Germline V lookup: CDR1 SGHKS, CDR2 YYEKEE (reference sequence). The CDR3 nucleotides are TGTGCCAGCAGCTTGGAGGTTAGGGGTAATTCACCCCTCCACTTT. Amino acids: CASSLEVRGNSPLHF.

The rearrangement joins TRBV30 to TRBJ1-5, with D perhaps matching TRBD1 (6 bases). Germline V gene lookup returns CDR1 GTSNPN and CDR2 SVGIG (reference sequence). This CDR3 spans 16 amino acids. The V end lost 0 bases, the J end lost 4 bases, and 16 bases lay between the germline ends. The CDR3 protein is CAWSVPGGAKNQPQHF. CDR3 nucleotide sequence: TGTGCCTGGAGTGTACCTGGGGGGGCGAAGAATCAGCCCCAGCATTTT.

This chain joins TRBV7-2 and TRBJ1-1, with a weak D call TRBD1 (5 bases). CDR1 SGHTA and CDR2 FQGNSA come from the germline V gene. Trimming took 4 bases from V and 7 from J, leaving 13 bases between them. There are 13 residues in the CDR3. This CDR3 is CASSSKGTLEAFF. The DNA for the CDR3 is TGTGCCAGCAGCTCAAAAGGGACCCTTGAAGCTTTCTTT.

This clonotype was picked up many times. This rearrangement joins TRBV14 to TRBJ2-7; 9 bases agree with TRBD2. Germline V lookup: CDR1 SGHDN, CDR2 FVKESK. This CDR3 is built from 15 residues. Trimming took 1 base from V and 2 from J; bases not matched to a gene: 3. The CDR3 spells CASSQALAGPYEQYF. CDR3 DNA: TGTGCCAGCAGCCAAGCGCTAGCGGGGCCCTACGAGCAGTACTTC. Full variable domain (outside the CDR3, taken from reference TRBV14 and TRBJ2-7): EAGVTQFPSHSVIEKGQTVTLRCDPISGHDNLYWYRRVMGKEIKFLLHFVKESKQDESGMPNNRFLAERTGGTYSTLKVQPAELEDSGVYFCASSQALAGPYEQYFGPGTRLTVT.

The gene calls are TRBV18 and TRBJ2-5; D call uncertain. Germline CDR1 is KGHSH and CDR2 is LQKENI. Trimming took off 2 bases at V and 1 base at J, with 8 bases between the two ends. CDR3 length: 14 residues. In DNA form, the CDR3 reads TGTGCCAGCTCACCAGGGCAGCTCCAAGAGACCCAGTACTTC. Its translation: CASSPGQLQETQYF. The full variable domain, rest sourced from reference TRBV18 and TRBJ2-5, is NAGVMQNPRHLVRRRGQEARLRCSPMKGHSHVYWYRQLPEEGLKFMVYLQKENIIDESGMPKERFSAEFPKEGPSILRIQQVVRGDSAAYFCASSPGQLQETQYFGPGTRLLVL.

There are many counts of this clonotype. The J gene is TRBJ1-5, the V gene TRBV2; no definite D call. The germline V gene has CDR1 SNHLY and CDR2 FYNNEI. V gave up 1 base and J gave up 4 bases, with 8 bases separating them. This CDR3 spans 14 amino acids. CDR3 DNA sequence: TGTGCCAGCAGTGAAGAAGTGAGAAATCAGCCCCAGCATTTT. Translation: CASSEEVRNQPQHF.

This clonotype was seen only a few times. The CDR3 nucleotides are TGTGCCAGCAGCTTAGCGGGTGGGGACAGAGCGTTGAACACTGAAGCTTTCTTT. Protein: CASSLAGGDRALNTEAFF. This rearrangement joins TRBV7-8 to TRBJ1-1, with 7 bases lining up with TRBD1. This CDR3 has 18 amino acids. The germline gives CDR1 SGHVS, CDR2 FQNEAQ. V dropped 0 bases and J dropped 0; count of bases not matched to a gene: 10.

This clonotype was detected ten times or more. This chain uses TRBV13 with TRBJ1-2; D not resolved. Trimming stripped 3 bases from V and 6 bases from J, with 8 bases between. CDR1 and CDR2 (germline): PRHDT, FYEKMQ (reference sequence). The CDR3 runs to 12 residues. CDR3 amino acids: CASSFSSDGYTF. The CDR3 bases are TGTGCCAGCAGCTTTTCGAGTGATGGCTACACCTTC.

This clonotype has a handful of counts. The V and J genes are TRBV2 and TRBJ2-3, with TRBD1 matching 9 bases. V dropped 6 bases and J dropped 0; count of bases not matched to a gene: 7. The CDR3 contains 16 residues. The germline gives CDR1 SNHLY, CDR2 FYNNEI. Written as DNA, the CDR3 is TGTGCCAGCAGCCCTGGGACAGGGCCCAGCACAGATACGCAGTATTTT. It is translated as CASSPGTGPSTDTQYF.

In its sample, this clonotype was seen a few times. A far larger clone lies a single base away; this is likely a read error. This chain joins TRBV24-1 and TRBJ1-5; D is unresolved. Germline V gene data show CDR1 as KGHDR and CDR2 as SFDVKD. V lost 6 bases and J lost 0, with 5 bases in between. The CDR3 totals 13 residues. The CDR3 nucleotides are TGTGCCACCAGTTTGGGTAGCAATCAGCCCCAGCATTTT. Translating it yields CATSLGSNQPQHF.

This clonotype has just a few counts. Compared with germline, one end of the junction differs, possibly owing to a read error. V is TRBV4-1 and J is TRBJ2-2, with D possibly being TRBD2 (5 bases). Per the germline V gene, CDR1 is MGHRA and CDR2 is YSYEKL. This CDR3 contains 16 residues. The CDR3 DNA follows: TGCGCCAGCAGCGGTACACAGATTCCGAACACCGGGGAGCTATTTTTT. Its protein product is CASSGTQIPNTGELFF.

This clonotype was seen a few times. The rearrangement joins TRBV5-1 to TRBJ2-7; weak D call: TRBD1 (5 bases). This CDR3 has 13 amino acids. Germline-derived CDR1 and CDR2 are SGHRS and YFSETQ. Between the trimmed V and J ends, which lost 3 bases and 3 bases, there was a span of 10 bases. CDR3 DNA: TGCGCCAGCAGCTATCGACAGTTCTACGAGCAGTACTTC. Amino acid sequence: CASSYRQFYEQYF.

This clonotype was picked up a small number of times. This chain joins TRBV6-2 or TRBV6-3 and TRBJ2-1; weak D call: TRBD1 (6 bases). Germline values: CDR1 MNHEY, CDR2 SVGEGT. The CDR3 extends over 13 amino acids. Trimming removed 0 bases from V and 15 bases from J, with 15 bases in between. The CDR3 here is CASSYSNRAVRFF. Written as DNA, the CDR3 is TGTGCCAGCAGTTACTCGAACAGGGCGGTGAGGTTCTTC.

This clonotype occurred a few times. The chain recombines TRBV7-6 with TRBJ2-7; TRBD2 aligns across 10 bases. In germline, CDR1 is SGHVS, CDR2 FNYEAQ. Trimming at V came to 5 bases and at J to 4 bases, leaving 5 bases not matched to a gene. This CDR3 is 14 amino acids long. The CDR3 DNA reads TGTGCCAGCAGCCGGCTAGCGGGGGCGTACGAGCAGTACTTC. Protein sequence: CASSRLAGAYEQYF.

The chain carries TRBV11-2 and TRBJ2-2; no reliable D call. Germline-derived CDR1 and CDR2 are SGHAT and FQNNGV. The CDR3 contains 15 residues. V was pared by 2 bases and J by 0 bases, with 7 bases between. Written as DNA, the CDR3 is TGTGCCAGCAGCTTAAATTACCCGAACACCGGGGAGCTGTTTTTT. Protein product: CASSLNYPNTGELFF.

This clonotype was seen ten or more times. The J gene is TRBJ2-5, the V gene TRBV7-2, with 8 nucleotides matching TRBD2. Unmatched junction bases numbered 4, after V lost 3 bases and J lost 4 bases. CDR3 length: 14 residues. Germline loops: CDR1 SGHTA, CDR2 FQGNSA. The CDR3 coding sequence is TGTGCCAGCAGCTTGTCGGGGGGGCCAGAGACCCAGTACTTC. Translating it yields CASSLSGGPETQYF.

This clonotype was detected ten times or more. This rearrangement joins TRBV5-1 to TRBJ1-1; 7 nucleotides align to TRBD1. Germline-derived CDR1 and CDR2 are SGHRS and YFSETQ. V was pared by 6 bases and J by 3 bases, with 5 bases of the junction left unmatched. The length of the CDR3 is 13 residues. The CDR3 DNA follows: TGCGCCAGCAAACAGGGGATGGACACTGAAGCTTTCTTT. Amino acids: CASKQGMDTEAFF.

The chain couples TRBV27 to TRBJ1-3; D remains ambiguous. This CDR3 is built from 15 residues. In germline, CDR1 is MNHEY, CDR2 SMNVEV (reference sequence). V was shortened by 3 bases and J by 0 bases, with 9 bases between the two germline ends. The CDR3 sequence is CASSLKPSSGNTIYF. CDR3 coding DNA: TGTGCCAGCAGTTTGAAACCCAGCTCTGGAAACACCATATATTTT.

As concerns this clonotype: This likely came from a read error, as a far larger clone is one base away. This CDR3 is CASSHSYERYF. The DNA of the CDR3 is TGTGCCAGCAGCCACTCCTACGAGCGGTACTTC. The chain has TRBV3-1 and TRBJ2-7; no firm D call. Per the germline V gene, CDR1 is LGHDT and CDR2 is YNNKEL (reference sequence). This CDR3 is 11 amino acids long.

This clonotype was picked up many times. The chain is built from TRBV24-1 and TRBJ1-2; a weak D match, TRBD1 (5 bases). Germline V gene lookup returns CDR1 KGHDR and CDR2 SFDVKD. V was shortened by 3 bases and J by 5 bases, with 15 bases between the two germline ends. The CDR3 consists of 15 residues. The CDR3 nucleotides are TGTGCCACCAGTGATCGAACCGGGACGGAGTATGGCTACACCTTC. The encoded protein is CATSDRTGTEYGYTF.

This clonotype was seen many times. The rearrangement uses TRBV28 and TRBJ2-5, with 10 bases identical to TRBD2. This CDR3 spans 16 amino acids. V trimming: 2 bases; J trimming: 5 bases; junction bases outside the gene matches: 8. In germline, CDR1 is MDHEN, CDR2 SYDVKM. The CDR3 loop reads CASSLPLAGDRETQYF. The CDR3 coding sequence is TGTGCCAGCAGTTTACCCCTAGCGGGAGACAGGGAGACCCAGTACTTC. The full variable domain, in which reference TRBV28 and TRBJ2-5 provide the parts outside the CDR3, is DVKVTQSSRYLVKRTGEKVFLECVQDMDHENMFWYRQDPGLGLRLIYFSYDVKMKEKGDIPEGYSVSREKKERFSLILESASTNQTSMYLCASSLPLAGDRETQYFGPGTRLLVL.

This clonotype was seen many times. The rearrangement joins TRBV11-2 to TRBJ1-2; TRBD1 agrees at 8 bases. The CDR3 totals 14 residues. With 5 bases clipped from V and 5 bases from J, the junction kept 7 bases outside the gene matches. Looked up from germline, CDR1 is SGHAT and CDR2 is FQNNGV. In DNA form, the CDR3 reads TGTGCCAGCAGCCTCGAGGGACAGGCTTATGGCTACACCTTC. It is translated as CASSLEGQAYGYTF.

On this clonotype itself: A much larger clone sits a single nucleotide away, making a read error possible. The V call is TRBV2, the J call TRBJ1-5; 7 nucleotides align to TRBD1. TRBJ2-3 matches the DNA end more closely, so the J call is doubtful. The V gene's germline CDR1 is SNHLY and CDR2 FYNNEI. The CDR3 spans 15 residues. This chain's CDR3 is CASRAGGQSNQPQYF. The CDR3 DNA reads TGTGCCAGCAGAGCTGGGGGACAGTCCAATCAGCCCCAGTATTTT.

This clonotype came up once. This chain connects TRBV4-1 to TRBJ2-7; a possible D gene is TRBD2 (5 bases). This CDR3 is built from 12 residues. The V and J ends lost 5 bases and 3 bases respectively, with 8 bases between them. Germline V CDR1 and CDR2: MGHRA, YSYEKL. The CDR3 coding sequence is TGCGCCAGCAGCGGACGGGACTACGAGCAGTACTTC. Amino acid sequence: CASSGRDYEQYF.

The CDR3 region is CSVSGVGELFF. The CDR3 nucleotides read TGCAGCGTGTCAGGGGTAGGGGAGCTGTTTTTT. The genes are TRBV29-1 and TRBJ2-2; a weak D match, TRBD1 (6 bases). Germline CDR1 reads SQVTM; CDR2 reads ANQGSEA. V lost 6 bases and J lost 8, with 10 bases in between. The CDR3 has 11 amino acids.

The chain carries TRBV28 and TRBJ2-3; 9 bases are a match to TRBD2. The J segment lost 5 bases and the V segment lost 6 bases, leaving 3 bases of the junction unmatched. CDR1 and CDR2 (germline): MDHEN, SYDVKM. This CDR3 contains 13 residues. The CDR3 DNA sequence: TGTGCCAGCAGCGAGCGGGAGGAAGATACGCAGTATTTT. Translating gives CASSEREEDTQYF.

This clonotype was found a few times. CDR3 DNA sequence: TGCGCCAGCAAGGGGCCTGATCAGCCCCAGCATTTT. Translation gives CASKGPDQPQHF. The chain links TRBV10-2 to TRBJ1-5; a weak D match, TRBD1 (5 bases). Germline-derived CDR1 and CDR2 are WSHSY and SAAADI. This CDR3 comprises 12 residues. V lost 7 bases and J lost 5, with 9 bases in between.

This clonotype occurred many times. The CDR3 is CSARSGVSNQPQHF. For the CDR3, the DNA is TGCAGTGCTAGAAGCGGGGTAAGCAATCAGCCCCAGCATTTT. This chain connects TRBV20-1 to TRBJ1-5; D is undetermined. The CDR3 extends over 14 amino acids. V was clipped by 2 bases and J by 1 base, with 9 bases between them. Germline V CDR1 and CDR2: DFQATT, SNEGSKA (reference sequence).

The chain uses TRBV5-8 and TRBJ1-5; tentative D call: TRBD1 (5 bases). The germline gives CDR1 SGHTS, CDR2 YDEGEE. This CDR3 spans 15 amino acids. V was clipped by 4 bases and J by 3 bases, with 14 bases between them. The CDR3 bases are TGTGCCAGCAGCCCCCGCCAGGGTTACAATCAGCCCCAGCATTTT. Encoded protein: CASSPRQGYNQPQHF.

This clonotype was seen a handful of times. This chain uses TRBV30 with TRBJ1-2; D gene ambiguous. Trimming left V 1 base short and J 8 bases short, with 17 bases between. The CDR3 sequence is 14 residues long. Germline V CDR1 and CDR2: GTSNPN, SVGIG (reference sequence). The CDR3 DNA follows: TGTGCCTGGAGTGCCCTAGGGAGGTTTGGGGGCTACACCTTC. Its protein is CAWSALGRFGGYTF. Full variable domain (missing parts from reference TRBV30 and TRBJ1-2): SQTIHQWPATLVQPVGSPLSLECTVEGTSNPNLYWYRQAAGRGLQLLFYSVGIGQISSEVPQNLSASRPQDRQFILSSKKLLLSDSGFYLCAWSALGRFGGYTFGSGTRLTVV.

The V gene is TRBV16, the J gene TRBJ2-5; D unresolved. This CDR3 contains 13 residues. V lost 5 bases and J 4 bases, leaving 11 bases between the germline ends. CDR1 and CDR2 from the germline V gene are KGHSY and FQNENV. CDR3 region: CASSASVGETQYF. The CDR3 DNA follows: TGTGCCAGCAGCGCCTCGGTGGGAGAGACCCAGTACTTC.